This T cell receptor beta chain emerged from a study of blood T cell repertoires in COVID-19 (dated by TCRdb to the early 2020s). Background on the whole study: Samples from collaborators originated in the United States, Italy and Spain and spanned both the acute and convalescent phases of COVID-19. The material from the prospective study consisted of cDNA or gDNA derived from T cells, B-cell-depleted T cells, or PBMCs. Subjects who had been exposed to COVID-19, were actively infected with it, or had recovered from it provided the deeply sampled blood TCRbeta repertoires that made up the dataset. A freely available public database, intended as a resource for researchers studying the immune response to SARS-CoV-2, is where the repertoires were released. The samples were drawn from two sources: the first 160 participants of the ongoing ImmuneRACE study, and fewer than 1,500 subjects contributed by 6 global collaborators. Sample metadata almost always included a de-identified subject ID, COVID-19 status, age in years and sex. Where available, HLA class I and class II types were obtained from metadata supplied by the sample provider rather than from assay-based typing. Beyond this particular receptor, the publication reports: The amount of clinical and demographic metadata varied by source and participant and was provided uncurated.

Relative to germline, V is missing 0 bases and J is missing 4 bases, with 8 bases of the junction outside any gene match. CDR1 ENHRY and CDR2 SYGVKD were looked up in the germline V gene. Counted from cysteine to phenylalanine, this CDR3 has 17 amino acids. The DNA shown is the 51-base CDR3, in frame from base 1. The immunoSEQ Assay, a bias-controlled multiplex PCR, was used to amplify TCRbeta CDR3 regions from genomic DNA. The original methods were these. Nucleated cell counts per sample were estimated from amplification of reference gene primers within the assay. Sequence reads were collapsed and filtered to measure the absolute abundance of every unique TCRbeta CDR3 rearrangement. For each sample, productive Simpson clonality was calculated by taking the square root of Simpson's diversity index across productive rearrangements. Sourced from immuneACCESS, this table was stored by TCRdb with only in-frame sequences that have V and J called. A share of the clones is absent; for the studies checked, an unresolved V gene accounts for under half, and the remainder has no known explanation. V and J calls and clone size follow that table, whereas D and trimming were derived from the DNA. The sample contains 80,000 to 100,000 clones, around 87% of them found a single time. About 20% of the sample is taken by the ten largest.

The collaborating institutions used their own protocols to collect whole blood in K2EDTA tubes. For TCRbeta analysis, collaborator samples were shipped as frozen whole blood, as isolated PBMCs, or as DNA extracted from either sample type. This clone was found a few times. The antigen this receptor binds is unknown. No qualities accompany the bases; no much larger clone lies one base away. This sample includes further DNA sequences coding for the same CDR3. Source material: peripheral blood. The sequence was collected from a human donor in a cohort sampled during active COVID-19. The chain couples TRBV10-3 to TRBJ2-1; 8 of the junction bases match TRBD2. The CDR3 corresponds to CAISESRGGRGYNEQFF. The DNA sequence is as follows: TGTGCCATCAGTGAGTCCCGGGGGGGCAGGGGATACAATGAGCAGTTCTTC.